These 31 T cell receptor beta chains share one sample of origin, sequenced in a study of blood T cells in healthy people across ages. A second PCR, run for 7 to 11 cycles, used a sample-barcoded 5' primer plus a J-beta primer mix. TCRdb re-called the 5' RACE reads through MiXCR, storing one row per CDR3 protein. The profile shows about 1.8 million distinct CDR3 sequences, 40% to 55% of them singletons. Sample: blood. The receptors originated from a woman in her thirties or forties in good health.

This clonotype was seen a single time. The chain is built from TRBV10-3 and TRBJ1-1; D call uncertain. Trimming took off 0 bases at V and 4 bases at J, with 12 bases between the two ends. Germline V gene sequence: CDR1 ENHRY, CDR2 SYGVKD. The length of the CDR3 is 15 residues. CDR3 sequence: CAISESPGSGTEAFF. Written as DNA, the CDR3 is TGTGCCATCAGTGAGTCGCCGGGGTCCGGCACTGAAGCTTTCTTT.

This clonotype is a singleton in its sample. The CDR3 sequence: CASSLSNPQANEQFF. Written as DNA, the CDR3 is TGTGCCAGCAGCTTAAGTAATCCCCAGGCCAATGAGCAGTTCTTC. V and J are TRBV11-2 and TRBJ2-1; D call uncertain. Germline CDR1 is SGHAT and CDR2 is FQNNGV. This CDR3 is built from 15 residues. V lost 2 bases and J lost 6, with 14 bases in between.

The chain combines TRBV20-1 with TRBJ2-5; no definite D call. V was pared by 3 bases and J by 11 bases, with 16 bases between. This CDR3 comprises 12 residues. Germline loops: CDR1 DFQATT, CDR2 SNEGSKA (reference sequence). Here the CDR3 DNA reads TGCAGTGCTAGTGATAGCTGGAATGAGCAGTACTTC. It translates to CSASDSWNEQYF.

The chain links TRBV28 to TRBJ1-2, with a weak D call TRBD1 (6 bases). The CDR3 has 15 residues. Per the germline V gene, CDR1 is MDHEN and CDR2 is SYDVKM. With 5 bases removed from V and 2 bases from J, the gap between germline ends came to 15 bases. CDR3 in amino acids: CASSIRGSPNYGYTF. The CDR3 DNA reads as TGTGCCAGCAGTATAAGGGGGTCCCCAAACTATGGCTACACCTTC.

This clonotype was seen a handful of times. The J gene is TRBJ2-7, the V gene TRBV2, with TRBD1 as a possible D gene (5 bases). Per germline, CDR1 SNHLY and CDR2 FYNNEI. This CDR3 spans 13 amino acids. V was trimmed by 3 bases and J by 3 bases, leaving 9 bases between them. The CDR3 loop reads CASSEGQDYEQYF. The CDR3 coding sequence is TGTGCCAGCAGTGAGGGGCAGGACTACGAGCAGTACTTC.

V usage is TRBV4-3 and J usage is TRBJ2-7; D is undetermined. The germline V gene has CDR1 LGHNA and CDR2 YSLEER. This CDR3 contains 13 residues. V was cut by 0 bases and J by 5 bases, with 8 bases left in between. This CDR3 is CASSQDRLNEQYF. DNA for the CDR3: TGCGCCAGCAGCCAAGATCGGTTGAACGAGCAGTACTTC.

CDR3 nucleotides: TGTGCCAGTTGTAAACGAGCGGGGTCTAGCACAGATACGCAGTATTTT. This sequence encodes CASCKRAGSSTDTQYF. The chain is built from TRBV12-3 or TRBV12-4 and TRBJ2-3, with 7 nucleotides matching TRBD2. This CDR3 spans 16 amino acids. J gave up 0 bases and V 9 bases, and 12 bases lay outside the gene matches.

The V gene is TRBV3-1, the J gene TRBJ2-7; D is ambiguous. Per the germline V gene, CDR1 is LGHDT and CDR2 is YNNKEL (reference sequence). The CDR3 contains 14 residues. Trimming pared 1 base from V and 2 bases from J, leaving 9 bases between. CDR3 sequence: CASSQAPGTYEQYF. Here the CDR3 DNA reads TGTGCCAGCAGCCAAGCCCCTGGGACCTACGAGCAGTACTTC.

The gene calls are TRBV20-1 and TRBJ1-4; 11 positions match TRBD1. Germline trimming cut 3 bases from V and 7 bases from J; bases unmatched to any gene: 7. The CDR3 is 15 amino acids. Germline V gene sequence: CDR1 DFQATT, CDR2 SNEGSKA (reference sequence). This CDR3 reads CSARGPGTGGEKLFF. DNA for the CDR3: TGCAGTGCTAGGGGGCCCGGGACAGGGGGTGAAAAACTGTTTTTT.

This clonotype was observed a handful of times. The chain carries TRBV5-5 and TRBJ2-3; 8 bases match TRBD2. Germline V gives CDR1 SGHKS, CDR2 YYEKEE (reference sequence). V was clipped by 4 bases and J by 3 bases; unmatched bases: 4. The CDR3 is 14 residues long. CDR3 region: CASSKERGTDTQYF. Here the CDR3 DNA reads TGTGCCAGCAGCAAAGAGCGGGGGACAGATACGCAGTATTTT.

The chain uses TRBV9 and TRBJ2-5; no clear D. The germline gives CDR1 SGDLS, CDR2 YYNGEE. The CDR3 length is 15 residues. Deletions cut 3 bases from V and 2 bases from J, with 14 bases between. CDR3 nucleotide sequence: TGTGCCAGCAGCGGTAGAGGCACCTTACAAGAGACCCAGTACTTC. Encoded protein: CASSGRGTLQETQYF.

This clonotype was counted many times. The chain joins TRBV5-1 to TRBJ2-1; perhaps TRBD1 as D (6 bases). The CDR3 runs 12 residues. Germline CDR1 reads SGHRS; CDR2 reads YFSETQ. With 2 bases removed from V and 8 bases from J, the gap between germline ends came to 8 bases. The CDR3: CASSLQGYEQFF. The CDR3 DNA sequence: TGCGCCAGCAGCTTACAGGGATATGAGCAGTTCTTC.

This clonotype was recorded a few times. The chain joins TRBV5-1 to TRBJ2-3; D unresolved. This CDR3 has 14 residues. V dropped 0 bases and J dropped 3 bases, with 8 bases sitting between them. Germline CDR1 reads SGHRS; CDR2 reads YFSETQ. The CDR3 here is CASSLERLTDTQYF. The CDR3 nucleotides are TGCGCCAGCAGCTTGGAGAGGTTAACAGATACGCAGTATTTT.

This clonotype appeared a single time. The gene calls are TRBV12-3 or TRBV12-4 and TRBJ2-3; 8 bases line up with TRBD2. With V trimmed by 3 bases and J by 1 base, 18 bases remained unmatched. This CDR3 contains 20 residues. The CDR3 loop reads CASSLGSRGGGLVRTDTQYF. CDR3 nucleotides: TGTGCCAGCAGTTTGGGGTCTCGGGGGGGGGGCCTGGTTCGCACAGATACGCAGTATTTT.

This clonotype has more than one count but fewer than ten. This CDR3 reads CASSQYPAGGRADTQYF. The CDR3 bases are TGTGCCAGCAGCCAATATCCGGCGGGGGGGCGCGCAGATACGCAGTATTTT. The genes are TRBV14 and TRBJ2-3; the match to TRBD2 covers 9 bases. The germline V gene has CDR1 SGHDN and CDR2 FVKESK. CDR3 length: 17 residues. J was trimmed by 4 bases and V by 2 bases; bases with no gene match: 10.

The chain couples TRBV11-1 to TRBJ2-7; TRBD1 is a possible D gene (5 bases). Judging by the DNA end, TRBJ2-5 fits better; the J call may be wrong. The CDR3 has 15 residues. Germline V CDR1 and CDR2: SGHAT, FQDESV (reference sequence). CDR3 nucleotide sequence: TGTGCCAGCAGCTTACATGATGGCAGGGAAGAGACCCAGTACTTC. It codes for CASSLHDGREETQYF.

V is TRBV3-1 and J is TRBJ1-1; 9 bases agree with TRBD1. From germline, CDR1 is LGHDT and CDR2 YNNKEL (reference sequence). V was clipped by 0 bases and J by 7 bases; unmatched bases: 3. The CDR3 loop spans 14 amino acids. The DNA of the CDR3 is TGTGCCAGCAGCCAAGATACAGGGGGCAATGAAGCTTTCTTT. Its translation: CASSQDTGGNEAFF.

V and J are TRBV24-1 and TRBJ2-5; D may be TRBD1 (5 bases). CDR1 is KGHDR, CDR2 SFDVKD, per germline. The CDR3 length is 17 residues. With 3 bases removed from V and 5 bases from J, the gap between germline ends came to 21 bases. CDR3 DNA sequence: TGTGCCACCAGTGATCTCCCGGAGAACCCGCCAGGGGAGACCCAGTACTTC. Protein: CATSDLPENPPGETQYF.

Concerning this clonotype: Compared with germline, one end of the junction differs, possibly owing to a read error. The DNA of the CDR3 is TGCGCCAGCGGCCAAGATTGGACCGGCGATGTGTATTTT. Translation: CASGQDWTGDVYF. The gene calls are TRBV4-1 and TRBJ2-3; D gene ambiguous. The CDR3 runs 13 residues. Germline-derived CDR1 and CDR2 are MGHRA and YSYEKL.

This clonotype was seen a handful of times. The chain combines TRBV6-5 with TRBJ2-7, with TRBD2 as a possible D gene (6 bases). CDR3 length: 16 residues. Trimming shortened V by 0 bases and J by 2 bases, and 14 bases separated the two germline ends. The germline V gene encodes CDR1 MNHEY and CDR2 SVGAGI. The CDR3, as DNA: TGTGCCAGCAGTTACTCGATGGCGGGACCAACCTACGAGCAGTACTTC. As protein: CASSYSMAGPTYEQYF.

This clonotype was seen a few times. The rearrangement uses TRBV13 and TRBJ2-4; 7 nucleotides line up with TRBD2. The DNA matches TRBJ2-7 better at its end, which makes the J call doubtful. The CDR3 loop spans 14 amino acids. Germline V gene lookup returns CDR1 PRHDT and CDR2 FYEKMQ (reference sequence). CDR3 DNA: TGTGCCAGCAGCACGGGACTACACCTCTACGAGCAGTACTTC. This translates into CASSTGLHLYEQYF.

This rearrangement joins TRBV20-1 to TRBJ2-1; 8 positions match TRBD1. Germline V gene sequence: CDR1 DFQATT, CDR2 SNEGSKA (reference sequence). CDR3 length: 13 residues. After removal of 2 bases from V and 9 bases from J, the junction contained 6 bases not matched to a gene. CDR3 sequence: CSARKPGGGEQFF. DNA for the CDR3: TGCAGTGCTAGAAAGCCAGGGGGCGGTGAGCAGTTCTTC.

V usage is TRBV20-1 and J usage is TRBJ2-3, with D maybe TRBD1 (7 bases). CDR3 length: 14 residues. Trimming left V 3 bases short and J 3 bases short, with 13 bases between. From germline, CDR1 is DFQATT and CDR2 SNEGSKA (reference sequence). CDR3 sequence (DNA): TGCAGTGCTAGTGGGCAGGGGGGTACAGATACGCAGTATTTT. It specifies CSASGQGGTDTQYF.

This clonotype came up once. The rearrangement links TRBV28 to TRBJ1-1, with 7 bases fitting TRBD1. CDR1 MDHEN and CDR2 SYDVKM come from the germline V gene. V lost 4 bases and J lost 11; bases outside the gene matches: 7. The CDR3 runs to 12 residues. The chain's CDR3 is CASSSDRIGAFF. The DNA for the CDR3 is TGTGCCAGCAGTTCGGACAGGATCGGGGCTTTCTTT. The variable domain in full, with the rest retrieved from reference TRBV28 and TRBJ1-1, is DVKVTQSSRYLVKRTGEKVFLECVQDMDHENMFWYRQDPGLGLRLIYFSYDVKMKEKGDIPEGYSVSREKKERFSLILESASTNQTSMYLCASSSDRIGAFFGQGTRLTVV.

The chain links TRBV5-4 to TRBJ1-1; weak D call: TRBD1 (6 bases). The germline V gene encodes CDR1 SGHNT and CDR2 YYREEE (reference sequence). Deletions cut 4 bases from V and 8 bases from J, with 18 bases between. The CDR3 covers 14 residues. CDR3: CASSPRVGGIEAFF. In nucleotides, the CDR3 is TGTGCCAGCAGCCCAAGGGTAGGGGGAATCGAAGCTTTCTTT.

This clonotype has a handful of counts. The J gene is TRBJ2-5, the V gene TRBV4-3; D not resolved. The V gene lost 0 bases and the J gene lost 5 bases, with 22 bases spanning the gap. Germline lookup yields CDR1 LGHNA and CDR2 YSLEER. This CDR3 has 18 residues. In DNA form, the CDR3 reads TGCGCCAGCAGCCAAGAAGGGATAGGGCCAGAGAGGTCGGAGACCCAGTACTTC. Translated: CASSQEGIGPERSETQYF.

Only one count was recorded for this clonotype. This chain joins TRBV7-2 and TRBJ2-3, with D unresolved. V dropped 0 bases and J dropped 8 bases, with 6 bases sitting between them. The CDR3 covers 12 residues. The germline V gene has CDR1 SGHTA and CDR2 FQGNSA. The CDR3 DNA reads as TGTGCCAGCAGCTTAGCGACCCCTACGCAGTATTTT. Residues: CASSLATPTQYF.

The rearrangement links TRBV29-1 to TRBJ1-6; 7 bases fit TRBD1. The CDR3 extends over 13 amino acids. The germline V gene has CDR1 SQVTM and CDR2 ANQGSEA. J was trimmed by 13 bases and V by 6 bases; bases with no gene match: 12. This CDR3 reads CSVRDRLISPLHF. CDR3 nucleotide sequence: TGCAGCGTCCGGGACAGACTAATCAGTCCCCTCCACTTT.

The V and J genes are TRBV7-6 and TRBJ2-5; weak D call: TRBD1 (5 bases). This CDR3 region has 14 residues. Between the trimmed V and J ends, which lost 1 base and 6 bases, there was a span of 12 bases. The germline V gene has CDR1 SGHVS and CDR2 FNYEAQ. The CDR3 reads CASSLGAGHQTQYF. The CDR3 DNA reads TGTGCCAGCAGCTTAGGCGCAGGGCACCAGACCCAGTACTTC.

The chain links TRBV12-3 or TRBV12-4 to TRBJ2-3; D is unresolved. Trimming stripped 7 bases from V and 1 base from J, with 9 bases between. The CDR3 is 13 residues long. Here the CDR3 reads CASTPFRTDTQYF. Here the CDR3 DNA reads TGTGCCAGCACCCCTTTCCGCACAGATACGCAGTATTTT.

V gene TRBV4-1 combines with J gene TRBJ2-4, with TRBD2 identical over 10 bases. The J call may be wrong; the DNA end is better matched by TRBJ2-7. This CDR3 contains 17 residues. CDR1 MGHRA and CDR2 YSYEKL come from the germline V gene. CDR3 protein: CASSQDTSGVPLDEQYF. The CDR3 bases are TGCGCCAGCAGCCAAGACACTAGCGGGGTACCTTTAGACGAGCAGTACTTC.